These T cell receptor beta chains were read from a single sample in a study of T cells in Graves' hyperthyroidism and ophthalmopathy. TCRdb re-called the multiplex PCR reads through MiXCR, storing one row per CDR3 protein. This sample has 480,000 or so distinct CDR3 sequences, with over 45% found just once. What was sequenced was peripheral blood or thyroid tissue (not recorded which). These receptors all stem from an adult woman with Graves' disease, either hyperthyroidism or ophthalmopathy (not recorded which). Each CDR3 is given with its conserved first and last residue. The D gene is left open where the match is weak. Not all rows give a size; the values are once, few, many and, for expanded clones, a class.

abundance	v_gene	len	j_gene	d_gene	CDR3aa	CDR3nt
many	TRBV20-1	14	TRBJ1-2	TRBD1	CSATPGQFGYGYTF	TGCAGTGCTACCCCGGGACAGTTCGGCTATGGCTACACCTTC
NA	TRBV7-9	14	TRBJ2-5	TRBD2	CASSLGGNRETQYF	TGTGCCAGCAGTTTGGGGGGGAACAGAGAGACCCAGTACTTC
NA	TRBV15	15	TRBJ2-5	TRBD2	CATSNRLAVGETQYF	TGTGCCACCAGCAATAGACTAGCGGTGGGGGAGACCCAGTACTTC
NA	TRBV29-1	14	TRBJ2-1	NA	CSATKLGLYNEQFF	TGCAGCGCGACGAAACTAGGACTGTACAATGAGCAGTTCTTC
NA	TRBV29-1	12	TRBJ1-2	NA	CSVEKGVWGYTF	TGCAGCGTTGAAAAAGGGGTGTGGGGCTACACCTTC
NA	TRBV28	16	TRBJ1-5	TRBD1	CASSSLRDRADQPQHF	TGTGCCAGCAGTTCACTCCGGGACAGGGCTGATCAGCCCCAGCATTTT
NA	TRBV7-9	17	TRBJ1-2	TRBD1	CASSPNRQGPSPYGYTF	TGTGCCAGCAGCCCAAATAGACAGGGACCTTCACCCTATGGCTACACCTTC
many	TRBV7-2	17	TRBJ1-1	NA	CASSLTAWGAMNTEAFF	TGTGCCAGCAGCTTAACCGCGTGGGGGGCCATGAACACTGAAGCTTTCTTT
once	TRBV14	16	TRBJ2-7	NA	CASSRRDGRFSYEQYF	TGTGCCAGCAGCCGAAGGGACGGAAGGTTCTCCTACGAGCAGTACTTC
NA	TRBV2	14	TRBJ1-5	NA	CASSLRVSNQPQHF	TGTGCCAGCAGTTTAAGAGTTAGCAATCAGCCCCAGCATTTT
many	TRBV20-1	13	TRBJ2-7	NA	CSAIRDQAYEQYF	TGCAGTGCTATCCGGGACCAAGCCTACGAGCAGTACTTC
many	TRBV24-1	14	TRBJ1-1	NA	CATQGRGLNTEAFF	TGTGCCACGCAGGGCCGGGGGCTTAACACTGAAGCTTTCTTT
many	TRBV6-1	13	TRBJ2-2	NA	CASSYMGTGELFF	TGTGCCAGCAGTTACATGGGCACCGGGGAGCTGTTTTTT
NA	TRBV5-8	18	TRBJ2-5	TRBD1	CASSSRWGQVDLKETQYF	TGTGCCAGCAGCTCTCGCTGGGGACAGGTCGACCTGAAAGAGACCCAGTACTTC
many	TRBV14	11	TRBJ2-6	NA	CASQGANVLTF	TGTGCCAGCCAGGGGGCCAACGTCCTGACTTTC
NA	TRBV7-2	17	TRBJ2-7	TRBD2	CASSQSRTSGVRSEQYF	TGCGCCAGCAGCCAATCCCGGACTAGCGGAGTGCGATCCGAGCAGTACTTC
NA	TRBV7-9	16	TRBJ2-6	NA	CASSLAGAPGANVLTF	TGTGCCAGCAGCTTAGCAGGCGCCCCTGGGGCCAACGTCCTGACTTTC
NA	TRBV2	15	TRBJ1-4	NA	CASRGGPTTYEKLFF	TGTGCCAGCAGGGGCGGACCGACGACTTATGAAAAGCTGTTTTTT
NA	TRBV7-2	15	TRBJ1-2	NA	CASAPGNTPLYGYTF	TGTGCCAGCGCCCCAGGGAACACCCCCCTCTATGGCTACACCTTC
NA	TRBV11-2	15	TRBJ1-2	NA	CASSQEAGAAYGYTF	TGTGCCAGCAGCCAAGAGGCAGGGGCCGCCTATGGCTACACCTTC
many	TRBV20-1	14	TRBJ1-1	NA	CSARLDLTNTEAFF	TGCAGTGCAAGATTGGACTTAACTAACACTGAAGCTTTCTTT
many	TRBV7-2	16	TRBJ1-3	NA	CASSLGPRYSGNTIYF	TGTGCCAGCAGTTTGGGACCCCGCTATTCTGGAAACACCATATATTTT
many	TRBV10-3	13	TRBJ2-6	NA	CATLPLGANVLTF	TGTGCCACCCTCCCCCTGGGGGCCAACGTCCTGACTTTC
NA	TRBV11-2	14	TRBJ1-1	NA	CASSLKQGFTEAFF	TGTGCCAGCAGCTTGAAGCAGGGGTTCACTGAAGCTTTCTTT
NA	TRBV7-8	15	TRBJ1-2	NA	CASSLVAGTNYGYTF	TGTGCCAGCAGCTTAGTAGCAGGCACTAACTATGGCTACACCTTC
NA	TRBV9	13	TRBJ2-2	NA	CASSTQGNGELFF	TGTGCCAGCAGCACACAGGGAAACGGGGAGCTGTTTTTT
NA	TRBV7-2	15	TRBJ1-5	NA	CASSLAVPSNQPQHF	TGTGCCAGCAGCTTGGCGGTCCCTAGCAATCAGCCCCAGCATTTT
NA	TRBV7-8	14	TRBJ1-2	NA	CASSLAYSGDGYTF	TGTGCCAGCAGCTTAGCATACTCAGGGGATGGCTACACCTTC
NA	TRBV12-3/TRBV12-4	14	TRBJ1-1	NA	CASSVGRRNTEAFF	TGTGCCAGCAGCGTGGGACGGCGAAACACTGAAGCTTTCTTT
NA	TRBV25-1	16	TRBJ1-5	NA	CASVVGGTPGNQPQHF	TGTGCCAGCGTTGTAGGAGGGACTCCTGGCAACCAGCCCCAGCATTTT
NA	TRBV20-1	14	TRBJ2-7	TRBD2	CSARLLAGGYEQYF	TGCAGTGCTAGACTCCTAGCGGGAGGCTACGAGCAGTACTTC
NA	TRBV2	16	TRBJ2-3	TRBD2	CANRTGLAGESDTQYF	TGTGCCAACAGGACTGGGCTAGCGGGAGAAAGTGATACGCAGTATTTT
NA	TRBV10-3	16	TRBJ1-3	NA	CATGERGPTQGNTIYF	TGTGCCACCGGTGAGCGGGGCCCCACGCAAGGAAACACCATATATTTT
NA	TRBV29-1	11	TRBJ1-2	NA	CSVWDGTGNTF	TGCAGCGTGTGGGACGGAACTGGAAACACCTTC
once	TRBV2	14	TRBJ1-6	NA	CASSRPGRNSPLHF	TGTGCCAGCAGTCGGCCAGGGCGGAATTCACCCCTCCACTTT
NA	TRBV11-1	13	TRBJ1-2	NA	CAGSPQGNYGYTF	TGTGCCGGCAGCCCCCAGGGCAACTATGGCTACACCTTC